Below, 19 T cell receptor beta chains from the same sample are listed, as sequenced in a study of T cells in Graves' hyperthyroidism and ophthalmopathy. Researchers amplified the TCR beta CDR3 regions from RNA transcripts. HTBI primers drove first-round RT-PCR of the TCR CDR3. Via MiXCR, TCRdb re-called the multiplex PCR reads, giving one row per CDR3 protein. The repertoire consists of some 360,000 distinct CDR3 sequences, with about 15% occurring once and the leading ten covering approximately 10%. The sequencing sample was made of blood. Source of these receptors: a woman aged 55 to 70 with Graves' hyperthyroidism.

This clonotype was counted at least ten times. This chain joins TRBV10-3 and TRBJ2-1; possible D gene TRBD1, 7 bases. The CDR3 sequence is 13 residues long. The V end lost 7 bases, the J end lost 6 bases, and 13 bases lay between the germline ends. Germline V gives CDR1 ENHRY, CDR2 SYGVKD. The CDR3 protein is CAITRQGGNEQFF. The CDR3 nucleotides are TGTGCCATCACCAGACAGGGAGGCAATGAGCAGTTCTTC.

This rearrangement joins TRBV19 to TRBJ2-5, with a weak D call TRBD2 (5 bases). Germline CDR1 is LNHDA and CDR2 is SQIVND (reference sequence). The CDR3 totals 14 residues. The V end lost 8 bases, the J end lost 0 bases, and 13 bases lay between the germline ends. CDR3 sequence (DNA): TGTGCCAGTGACCCCACCGGGAACCAAGAGACCCAGTACTTC. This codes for CASDPTGNQETQYF.

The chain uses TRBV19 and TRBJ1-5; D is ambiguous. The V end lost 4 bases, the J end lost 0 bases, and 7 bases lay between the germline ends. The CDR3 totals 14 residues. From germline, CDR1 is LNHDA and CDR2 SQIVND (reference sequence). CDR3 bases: TGTGCCAGTAGTACTCGTGGTAGCAATCAGCCCCAGCATTTT. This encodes CASSTRGSNQPQHF.

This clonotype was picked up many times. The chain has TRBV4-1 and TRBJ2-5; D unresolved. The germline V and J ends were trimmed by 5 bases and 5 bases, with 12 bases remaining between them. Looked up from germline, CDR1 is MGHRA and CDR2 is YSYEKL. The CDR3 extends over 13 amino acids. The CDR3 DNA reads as TGCGCCAGCAGCATCCGAAGGGCTGAGACCCAGTACTTC. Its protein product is CASSIRRAETQYF.

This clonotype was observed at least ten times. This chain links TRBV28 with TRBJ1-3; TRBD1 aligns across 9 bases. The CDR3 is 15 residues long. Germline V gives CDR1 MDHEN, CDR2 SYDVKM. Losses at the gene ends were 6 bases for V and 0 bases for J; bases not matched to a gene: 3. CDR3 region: CASRTGGSSGNTIYF. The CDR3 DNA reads TGTGCCAGCAGGACAGGGGGTAGCTCTGGAAACACCATATATTTT.

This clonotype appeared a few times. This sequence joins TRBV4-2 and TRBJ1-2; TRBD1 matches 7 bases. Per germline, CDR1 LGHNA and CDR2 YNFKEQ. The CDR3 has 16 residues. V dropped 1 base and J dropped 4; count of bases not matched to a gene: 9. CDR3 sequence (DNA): TGTGCCAGCAGCCAAGGAGGGTTGGCAGGGGGCTATGGCTACACCTTC. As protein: CASSQGGLAGGYGYTF.

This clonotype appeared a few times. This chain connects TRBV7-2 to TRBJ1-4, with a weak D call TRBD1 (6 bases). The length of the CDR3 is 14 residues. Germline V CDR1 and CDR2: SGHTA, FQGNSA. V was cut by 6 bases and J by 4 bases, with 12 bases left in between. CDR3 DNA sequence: TGTGCCAGCAGGAGCAGGGGTAGTAATGAAAAACTGTTTTTT. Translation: CASRSRGSNEKLFF.

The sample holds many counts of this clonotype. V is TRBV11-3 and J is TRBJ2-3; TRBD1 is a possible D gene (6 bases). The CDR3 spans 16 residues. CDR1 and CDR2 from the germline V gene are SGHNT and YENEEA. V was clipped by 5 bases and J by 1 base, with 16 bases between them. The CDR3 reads CASSRGQPGGTDTQYF. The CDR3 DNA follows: TGTGCCAGCAGCCGTGGACAGCCAGGGGGCACAGATACGCAGTATTTT. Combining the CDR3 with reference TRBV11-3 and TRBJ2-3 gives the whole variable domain EAGVVQSPRYKIIEKKQPVAFWCNPISGHNTLYWYLQNLGQGPELLIRYENEEAVDDSQLPKDRFSAERLKGVDSTLKIQPAELGDSAVYLCASSRGQPGGTDTQYFGPGTRLTVL.

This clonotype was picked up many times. CDR3 DNA sequence: TGCAGCGCCTCGAGCGGGAGTTTCTACGAGCAGTACTTC. Protein: CSASSGSFYEQYF. The chain joins TRBV29-1 to TRBJ2-7, with 8 bases lining up with TRBD2. This CDR3 is 13 amino acids long. Germline V gene data show CDR1 as SQVTM and CDR2 as ANQGSEA. Trimming removed 7 bases from V and 3 bases from J; junction bases left unmatched: 8.

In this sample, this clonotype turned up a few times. The CDR3 spells CASSEYRARTDTQYF. DNA of the CDR3: TGCGCCAGCAGTGAGTACAGGGCACGCACAGATACGCAGTATTTT. The chain carries TRBV10-1 and TRBJ2-3; maybe TRBD1 (6 bases). The V and J ends lost 1 base and 1 base respectively, with 9 bases between them. Looked up from germline, CDR1 is WNHNN and CDR2 is SYGVQD (reference sequence). The CDR3 has 15 amino acids.

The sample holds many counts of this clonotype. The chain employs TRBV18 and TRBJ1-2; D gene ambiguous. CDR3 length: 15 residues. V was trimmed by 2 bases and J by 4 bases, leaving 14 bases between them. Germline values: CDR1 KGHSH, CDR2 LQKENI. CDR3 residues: CASSPEPLLGYGYTF. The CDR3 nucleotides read TGTGCCAGCTCACCAGAACCTTTGCTTGGCTATGGCTACACCTTC.

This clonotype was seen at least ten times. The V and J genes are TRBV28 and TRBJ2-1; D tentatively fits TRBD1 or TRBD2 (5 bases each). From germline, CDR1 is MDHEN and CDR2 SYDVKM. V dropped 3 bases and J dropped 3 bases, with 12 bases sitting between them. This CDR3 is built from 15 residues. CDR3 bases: TGTGCCAGCAGTTTCCGACAGCGGTACTACAATGAGCAGTTCTTC. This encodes CASSFRQRYYNEQFF.

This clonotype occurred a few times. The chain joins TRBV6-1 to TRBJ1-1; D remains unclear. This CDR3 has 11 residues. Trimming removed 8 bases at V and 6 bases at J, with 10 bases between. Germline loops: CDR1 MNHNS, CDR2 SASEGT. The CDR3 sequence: CASGQIPEAFF. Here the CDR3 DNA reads TGTGCCAGCGGCCAAATTCCTGAAGCTTTCTTT.

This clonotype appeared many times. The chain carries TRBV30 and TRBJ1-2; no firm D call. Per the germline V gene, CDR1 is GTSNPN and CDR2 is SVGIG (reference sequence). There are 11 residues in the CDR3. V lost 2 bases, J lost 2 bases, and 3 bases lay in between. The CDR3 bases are TGTGCCTGGAGTACGAACTATGGCTACACCTTC. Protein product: CAWSTNYGYTF. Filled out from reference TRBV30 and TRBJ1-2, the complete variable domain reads SQTIHQWPATLVQPVGSPLSLECTVEGTSNPNLYWYRQAAGRGLQLLFYSVGIGQISSEVPQNLSASRPQDRQFILSSKKLLLSDSGFYLCAWSTNYGYTFGSGTRLTVV.

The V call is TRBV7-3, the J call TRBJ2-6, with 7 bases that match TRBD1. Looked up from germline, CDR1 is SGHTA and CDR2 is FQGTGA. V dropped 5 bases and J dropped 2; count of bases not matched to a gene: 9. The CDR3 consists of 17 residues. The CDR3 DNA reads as TGTGCCAGCAGCCCGAAAGGGGGCGGGCCTGGGGCCAACGTCCTGACTTTC. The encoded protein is CASSPKGGGPGANVLTF.

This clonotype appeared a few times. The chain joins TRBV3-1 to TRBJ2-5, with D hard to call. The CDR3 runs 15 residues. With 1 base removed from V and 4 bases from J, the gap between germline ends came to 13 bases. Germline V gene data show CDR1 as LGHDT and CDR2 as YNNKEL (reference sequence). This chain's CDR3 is CASSQGRAETETQYF. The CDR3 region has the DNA TGTGCCAGCAGCCAAGGCCGCGCGGAAACAGAGACCCAGTACTTC.

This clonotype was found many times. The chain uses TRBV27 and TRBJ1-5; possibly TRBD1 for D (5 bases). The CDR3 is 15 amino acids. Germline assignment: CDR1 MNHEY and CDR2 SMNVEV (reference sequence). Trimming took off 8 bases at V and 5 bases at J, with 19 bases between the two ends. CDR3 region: CASRSTVKADQPQHF. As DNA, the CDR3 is TGTGCCAGCCGATCGACAGTCAAGGCGGATCAGCCCCAGCATTTT.

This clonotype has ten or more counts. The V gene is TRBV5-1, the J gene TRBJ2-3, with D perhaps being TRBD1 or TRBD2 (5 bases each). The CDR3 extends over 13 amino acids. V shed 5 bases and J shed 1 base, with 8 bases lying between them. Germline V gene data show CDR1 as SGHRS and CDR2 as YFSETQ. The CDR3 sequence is CASRSGRTDTQYF. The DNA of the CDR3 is TGCGCCAGCAGATCGGGGCGCACAGATACGCAGTATTTT. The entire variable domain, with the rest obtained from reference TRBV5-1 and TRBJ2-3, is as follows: KAGVTQTPRYLIKTRGQQVTLSCSPISGHRSVSWYQQTPGQGLQFLFEYFSETQRNKGNFPGRFSGRQFSNSRSEMNVSTLELGDSALYLCASRSGRTDTQYFGPGTRLTVL.

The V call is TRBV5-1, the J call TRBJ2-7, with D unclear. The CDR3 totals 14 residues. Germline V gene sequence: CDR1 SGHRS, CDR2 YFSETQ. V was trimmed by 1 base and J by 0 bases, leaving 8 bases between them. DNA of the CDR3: TGCGCCAGCAGCTTGCAGCAGTTCTCCTACGAGCAGTACTTC. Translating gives CASSLQQFSYEQYF.